Presented here are 30 T cell receptor beta chains from one specimen sequenced in a study of T-cell memory formation after mild COVID-19. Each CDR3 protein is one row after TCRdb ran MiXCR on the 5' RACE reads. Among under 550,000 distinct CDR3 sequences, about a sixth were seen once, and the ten largest hold roughly 21%. The sequenced material came from PBMCs or a T cell subset sorted from them (not recorded which). The receptors were sampled from a young man who had mild COVID-19 (a few samples of this study predate the infection). Cell type and time point are not known.

V is TRBV5-6 and J is TRBJ2-3, with D tentatively TRBD1 or TRBD2 (5 bases each). Trimming removed 5 bases from V and 4 bases from J, with 11 bases in between. The germline CDR1 and CDR2 sequences are SGHDT and YYEEEE. This CDR3 is 13 amino acids long. CDR3 sequence (DNA): TGTGCCAGCAGGGGGGTGGGGGCAGATACGCAGTATTTT. Protein sequence: CASRGVGADTQYF.

V gene TRBV19 combines with J gene TRBJ2-4; D call uncertain. CDR1 LNHDA and CDR2 SQIVND come from the germline V gene (reference sequence). The CDR3 has 13 amino acids. V was clipped by 6 bases and J by 0 bases, with 6 bases between them. The CDR3 DNA reads as TGTGCCAGTAGCGACCTAGCCAAAAACATTCAGTACTTC. Amino acids: CASSDLAKNIQYF.

This clonotype was counted only a few times. This chain joins TRBV27 and TRBJ1-1; tentative D call: TRBD1 (5 bases). In germline, CDR1 is MNHEY, CDR2 SMNVEV (reference sequence). This CDR3 is built from 14 residues. V dropped 5 bases and J dropped 1 base, with 11 bases sitting between them. CDR3 in amino acids: CASSARRGNTEAFF. CDR3 nucleotide sequence: TGTGCCAGCAGTGCCCGGAGGGGGAACACTGAAGCTTTCTTT.

This chain uses TRBV29-1 with TRBJ2-1; D is possibly TRBD1 (6 bases). Germline CDR1 is SQVTM and CDR2 is ANQGSEA. The V end lost 2 bases, the J end lost 6 bases, and 17 bases lay between the germline ends. The CDR3 is 15 amino acids. The CDR3 coding sequence is TGCAGCGTTGAATGGTCAGGGGTGGGCATCAATGAGCAGTTCTTC. This gives the protein CSVEWSGVGINEQFF.

In this sample, this clonotype turned up a few times. The gene calls are TRBV7-3 and TRBJ2-2; no reliable D call. The CDR3 sequence is 14 residues long. The ends were cut back, 1 base at V and 6 bases at J, with 9 bases in the middle. Germline CDR1 SGHTA, CDR2 FQGTGA. CDR3 region: CASSLNYGSGELFF. In DNA, the CDR3 is TGTGCCAGCAGCTTAAATTATGGGTCCGGGGAGCTGTTTTTT.

This clonotype was counted only a few times. The chain employs TRBV11-2 and TRBJ2-3; D unresolved. V dropped 4 bases and J dropped 4 bases, with 6 bases sitting between them. Germline V gene lookup returns CDR1 SGHAT and CDR2 FQNNGV. The CDR3 is made up of 12 amino acids. CDR3 sequence reads: CASSYGPDTQYF. CDR3 DNA: TGTGCCAGCAGCTATGGGCCAGATACGCAGTATTTT.

The CDR3 is CAKKGANTGELFF. CDR3 DNA: TGTGCCAAAAAGGGGGCGAACACCGGGGAGCTGTTTTTT. The V call is TRBV2, the J call TRBJ2-2; TRBD1 is a possible D gene (6 bases). V dropped 10 bases and J dropped 0 bases, with 9 bases sitting between them. Germline V gives CDR1 SNHLY, CDR2 FYNNEI. This CDR3 has 13 residues.

The V and J genes are TRBV4-1 and TRBJ2-5; tentative D call: TRBD2 (5 bases). Per germline, CDR1 MGHRA and CDR2 YSYEKL. This CDR3 has 15 residues. Trimming took off 2 bases at V and 5 bases at J, with 15 bases between the two ends. The CDR3 sequence is CASSQSPVAGETQYF. In DNA, the CDR3 is TGCGCCAGCAGCCAATCTCCCGTGGCGGGCGAGACCCAGTACTTC.

CDR3 protein: CSASPAGGYHNEQFF. DNA for the CDR3: TGCAGTGCTAGCCCAGCGGGGGGTTATCACAATGAGCAGTTCTTC. This chain links TRBV20-1 with TRBJ2-1; 9 bases align to TRBD2. Germline CDR1 is DFQATT and CDR2 is SNEGSKA (reference sequence). After removal of 3 bases from V and 5 bases from J, the junction contained 8 bases not matched to a gene. This CDR3 comprises 15 residues.

The rearrangement joins TRBV7-9 to TRBJ2-3; no clear D gene. There are 15 residues in the CDR3. Trimming left V 6 bases short and J 2 bases short, with 15 bases between. The germline CDR1 and CDR2 sequences are SEHNR and FQNEAQ (reference sequence). In DNA, the CDR3 is TGTGCCAGCAGTTCTACGGTCCAGTCCACAGATACGCAGTATTTT. Protein: CASSSTVQSTDTQYF.

This clonotype was recorded a few times. The chain has TRBV5-4 and TRBJ1-2; D is possibly TRBD1 (6 bases). Germline assignment: CDR1 SGHNT and CDR2 YYREEE (reference sequence). V lost 4 bases and J 7 bases, leaving 17 bases between the germline ends. The CDR3 totals 14 residues. CDR3 bases: TGTGCCAGCAGCGGTTCAGGGGTCCGCGGTGGCTACACCTTC. Encoded protein: CASSGSGVRGGYTF.

The chain recombines TRBV23-1 with TRBJ2-7, with a weak D call TRBD2 (5 bases). TRBV23-1 has ORF status, its function being uncertain. Trimming shortened V by 1 base and J by 1 base, and 8 bases separated the two germline ends. The CDR3 length is 14 residues. The CDR3 loop is CASSQCKRSYEQYV. The CDR3 DNA is TGCGCCAGCAGTCAATGTAAGCGGTCCTACGAGCAGTACGTC.

The table lists this clonotype with a few counts. The genes are TRBV4-1 and TRBJ1-5, with a weak D call TRBD1 (6 bases). The CDR3 is 13 residues long. Trimming took off 1 base at V and 6 bases at J, with 7 bases between the two ends. Germline V gives CDR1 MGHRA, CDR2 YSYEKL. As DNA, the CDR3 is TGCGCCAGCAGCCAAGGGGGGCCTCAGCCCCAGCATTTT. Residues: CASSQGGPQPQHF.

This clonotype was counted only a few times. V and J are TRBV7-9 and TRBJ2-5; 7 bases are a match to TRBD1. The CDR3 is 15 residues long. Germline lookup yields CDR1 SEHNR and CDR2 FQNEAQ (reference sequence). V trimming: 5 bases; J trimming: 4 bases; junction bases outside the gene matches: 10. The chain's CDR3 is CASSHRQGPGETQYF. Written as DNA, the CDR3 is TGTGCCAGCAGCCACCGACAGGGCCCGGGAGAGACCCAGTACTTC.

The chain is built from TRBV12-5 and TRBJ1-1; 7 bases match TRBD1. Germline CDR1 reads LGHNT; CDR2 reads FRNRAP. The V and J ends lost 6 bases and 6 bases, in that order; junction bases with no gene match: 7. The CDR3 is made up of 13 amino acids. The CDR3 DNA follows: TGTGCTAGTGGCGGGAACAGGGGACCTGAAGCTTTCTTT. This codes for CASGGNRGPEAFF.

The V gene is TRBV29-1, the J gene TRBJ2-2; D not resolved. Per germline, CDR1 SQVTM and CDR2 ANQGSEA. The CDR3 runs 12 residues. The ends were cut back, 7 bases at V and 5 bases at J, with 11 bases in the middle. CDR3 DNA: TGCAGCGCGACGTTGGGGACCGGGGAGCTGTTTTTT. Translation gives CSATLGTGELFF.

The chain couples TRBV11-1 to TRBJ1-1; TRBD1 might be the D (6 bases). Trimming took 6 bases from V and 1 from J, leaving 15 bases between them. The CDR3 has 15 amino acids. Germline V gives CDR1 SGHAT, CDR2 FQDESV (reference sequence). The CDR3, as DNA: TGTGCCAGCAGTCCATCCCAGACAGGGAACACTGAAGCTTTCTTT. Its translation: CASSPSQTGNTEAFF.

This CDR3 is CASSTQVQGEQYF. DNA of the CDR3: TGCGCCAGCAGCACCCAGGTACAGGGGGAGCAGTACTTC. The chain has TRBV5-1 and TRBJ2-7, with 7 bases matching TRBD1. Germline V gene lookup returns CDR1 SGHRS and CDR2 YFSETQ. V shed 4 bases and J 7 bases; nucleotides not matched to a gene: 8. The length of the CDR3 is 13 residues.

This clonotype showed up just a few times. This chain connects TRBV6-6 to TRBJ1-1, with D possibly matching TRBD1 (5 bases). Germline loops: CDR1 MNHNY, CDR2 SVGAGI (reference sequence). CDR3 size: 17 residues. With 2 bases removed from V and 0 bases from J, the gap between germline ends came to 16 bases. The CDR3 here is CASSYGGNSPMNTEAFF. As DNA, the CDR3 is TGTGCCAGCAGTTACGGGGGGAACTCGCCCATGAACACTGAAGCTTTCTTT.

The chain is built from TRBV30 and TRBJ1-2; D is uncertain. Trimming stripped 2 bases from V and 8 bases from J, with 9 bases between. CDR3 size: 11 residues. The germline CDR1 and CDR2 sequences are GTSNPN and SVGIG (reference sequence). CDR3 sequence: CAWSPLGGYTF. The CDR3 bases are TGTGCCTGGAGTCCCCTCGGGGGCTACACCTTC.

The chain couples TRBV6-1 to TRBJ1-5; D call uncertain. V lost 2 bases to trimming and J lost 7 bases, with 6 bases between them. The CDR3 is 12 residues long. Germline CDR1 is MNHNS and CDR2 is SASEGT. The CDR3 DNA reads as TGTGCCAGCAGTGAACGTCAACAGCCCCAGCATTTT. Its translation is CASSERQQPQHF.

DNA of the CDR3: TGTGCCAGCAGGCAGACAGGGGTTGGGGCCAACGTCCTGACTTTC. Its translation: CASRQTGVGANVLTF. The chain combines TRBV6-5 with TRBJ2-6, with 8 bases lining up with TRBD1. The V gene end was trimmed by 6 bases and the J gene end by 3 bases; junction bases not matched to a gene: 4. The CDR3 sequence is 15 residues long. CDR1 is MNHEY, CDR2 SVGAGI, per germline.

The chain recombines TRBV5-6 with TRBJ1-2; D is unresolved. V lost 0 bases and J 6 bases, leaving 15 bases between the germline ends. This CDR3 spans 15 amino acids. CDR1 SGHDT and CDR2 YYEEEE come from the germline V gene. The CDR3 DNA reads TGTGCCAGCAGCTTGGCCCTTGAGGTGTCAAATGGCTACACCTTC. Translating gives CASSLALEVSNGYTF.

This clonotype was seen only a few times. The chain has TRBV3-1 and TRBJ1-6, with a tentative D call TRBD1 (5 bases). Trimming stripped 1 base from V and 10 bases from J, with 17 bases between. Germline V lookup: CDR1 LGHDT, CDR2 YNNKEL (reference sequence). This CDR3 has 16 amino acids. CDR3 residues: CASSQAPQGLGSPLHF. CDR3 DNA: TGTGCCAGCAGCCAAGCTCCGCAGGGCTTGGGGTCACCCCTCCACTTT.

The chain couples TRBV7-2 to TRBJ1-5, with D possibly TRBD1 on 6 matching bases. The CDR3 is 14 residues long. The germline V and J ends were trimmed by 3 bases and 7 bases, with 13 bases remaining between them. Per germline, CDR1 SGHTA and CDR2 FQGNSA. In DNA form, the CDR3 reads TGTGCCAGCAGCTTTGGGGCAGGGGTACAGCCCCAGCATTTT. This translates into CASSFGAGVQPQHF.

This clonotype was counted only a few times. The chain joins TRBV7-9 to TRBJ1-5; D perhaps matches TRBD1 (5 bases). V shed 3 bases and J shed 9 bases, with 18 bases lying between them. The CDR3 length is 15 residues. Looked up from germline, CDR1 is SEHNR and CDR2 is FQNEAQ (reference sequence). CDR3 DNA: TGTGCCAGCAGCTTTGGGGGAGGGGCGGACGGGCCCCAGCATTTT. Amino acids: CASSFGGGADGPQHF.

Only a few counts were recorded for this clonotype. The chain carries TRBV5-1 and TRBJ2-5; unclear D gene. Trimming took off 0 bases at V and 2 bases at J, with 11 bases between the two ends. This CDR3 is built from 15 residues. Germline CDR1 SGHRS, CDR2 YFSETQ. CDR3 in DNA: TGCGCCAGCAGCTTGGAGTGGGTTCGGCAAGAGACCCAGTACTTC. It translates to CASSLEWVRQETQYF.

The chain links TRBV11-2 to TRBJ2-6; unclear D gene. The V and J ends lost 3 bases and 0 bases respectively, with 12 bases between them. The germline V gene encodes CDR1 SGHAT and CDR2 FQNNGV. The CDR3 contains 17 residues. CDR3 nucleotides: TGTGCCAGCAGCTTCACAAAGGATCTCTCTGGGGCCAACGTCCTGACTTTC. This encodes CASSFTKDLSGANVLTF.

This clonotype was counted many times. This chain connects TRBV20-1 to TRBJ2-5; TRBD1 or TRBD2 may be the D gene (6 bases each). Per germline, CDR1 DFQATT and CDR2 SNEGSKA (reference sequence). With 6 bases removed from V and 4 bases from J, the gap between germline ends came to 15 bases. The CDR3 is 13 residues long. The CDR3 nucleotides read TGCAGTGCAGGAAGGGGGGCCCCAGAGACCCAGTACTTC. Translating it yields CSAGRGAPETQYF.

This clonotype was recorded a few times. The chain recombines TRBV7-9 with TRBJ2-3; TRBD2 might be the D (6 bases). Germline V gene sequence: CDR1 SEHNR, CDR2 FQNEAQ (reference sequence). The CDR3 totals 17 residues. V shed 0 bases and J shed 2 bases, with 15 bases lying between them. The CDR3 is CASSLALGRELTDTQYF. For the CDR3, the DNA is TGTGCCAGCAGCTTAGCCTTGGGACGGGAGCTCACAGATACGCAGTATTTT.